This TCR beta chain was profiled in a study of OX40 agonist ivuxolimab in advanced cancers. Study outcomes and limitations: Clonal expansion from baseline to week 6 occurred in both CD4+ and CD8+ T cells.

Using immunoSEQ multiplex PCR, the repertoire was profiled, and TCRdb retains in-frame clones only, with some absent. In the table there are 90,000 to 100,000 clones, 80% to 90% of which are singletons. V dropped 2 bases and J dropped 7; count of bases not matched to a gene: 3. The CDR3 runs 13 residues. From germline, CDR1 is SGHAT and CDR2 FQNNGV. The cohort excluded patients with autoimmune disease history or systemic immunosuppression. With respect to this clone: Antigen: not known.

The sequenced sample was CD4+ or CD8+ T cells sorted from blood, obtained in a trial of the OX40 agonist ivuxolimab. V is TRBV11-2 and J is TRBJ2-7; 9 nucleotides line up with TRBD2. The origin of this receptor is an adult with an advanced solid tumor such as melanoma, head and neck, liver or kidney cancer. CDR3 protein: CASSLRLAGEQYF. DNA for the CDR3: TGTGCCAGCAGCTTAAGGCTAGCGGGGGAGCAGTACTTC.